The clone carrying this T cell receptor (beta chain) was recorded at least ten times. Antigen unknown. The record originates from a study of early T cells in non-severe SARS-CoV-2 infection. Across the whole study: Sequenced material consisted of bulk RNA (from unsorted whole blood), and chains were unpaired. Study-wide findings and caveats: Using VDJdb, the matching emphasized anti-spike CD8 responses while missing private and CD4 specificities.

After removal of 1 base from V and 2 bases from J, the junction contained 2 bases not matched to a gene. The CDR3 is 16 residues long. Germline V gene sequence: CDR1 DFQATT, CDR2 SNEGSKA (reference sequence). Individual cDNA molecules each received unique molecular identifiers attached to them. TCRdb reprocessed the 5' RACE reads via MiXCR and lists one record per CDR3 protein. The table has over 50,000 distinct CDR3 sequences, roughly an eighth seen once. The chain uses TRBV20-1 and TRBJ2-1; 13 bases line up with TRBD2. The sequenced material came from whole blood. The receptor was derived from an adult who was a healthcare worker with PCR-confirmed SARS-CoV-2 infection or an uninfected control (not recorded which). In nucleotides, the CDR3 is TGCAGTGCTAGAGGCGGGACTAGCGGGACCTACAATGAGCAGTTCTTC. It translates to CSARGGTSGTYNEQFF.